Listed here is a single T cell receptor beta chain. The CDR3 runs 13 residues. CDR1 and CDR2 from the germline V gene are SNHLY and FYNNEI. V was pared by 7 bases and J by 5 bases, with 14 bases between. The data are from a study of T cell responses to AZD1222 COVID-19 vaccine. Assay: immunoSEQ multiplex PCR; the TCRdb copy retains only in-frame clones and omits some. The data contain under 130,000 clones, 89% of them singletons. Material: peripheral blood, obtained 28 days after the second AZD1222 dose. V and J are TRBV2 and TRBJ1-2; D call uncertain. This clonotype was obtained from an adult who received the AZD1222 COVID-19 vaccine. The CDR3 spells CASNALNEYGYTF. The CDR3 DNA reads TGTGCCAGCAATGCACTTAACGAATATGGCTACACCTTC.